Sequencing of this T cell receptor (beta chain) was carried out in a study of blood T cell repertoires in COVID-19. Assay used: immunoSEQ multiplex PCR; TCRdb lists only in-frame clones, some missing. The sample holds around 150,000 clones, around 83% seen once. Germline values: CDR1 SGHRS, CDR2 YFSETQ. This CDR3 region has 15 residues. The J segment lost 3 bases and the V segment lost 4 bases, leaving 5 bases of the junction unmatched. The sequencing sample was made of peripheral blood. The chain combines TRBV5-1 with TRBJ2-7; 12 bases align to TRBD2. The clonotype originates from a man younger than 35 with acute or convalescent COVID-19. The CDR3: CASSPLAGGYYEQYF. Written as DNA, the CDR3 is TGCGCCAGCAGCCCCCTAGCGGGGGGGTACTACGAGCAGTACTTC. The full variable domain, in which reference TRBV5-1 and TRBJ2-7 provide the parts outside the CDR3, is KAGVTQTPRYLIKTRGQQVTLSCSPISGHRSVSWYQQTPGQGLQFLFEYFSETQRNKGNFPGRFSGRQFSNSRSEMNVSTLELGDSALYLCASSPLAGGYYEQYFGPGTRLTVT.